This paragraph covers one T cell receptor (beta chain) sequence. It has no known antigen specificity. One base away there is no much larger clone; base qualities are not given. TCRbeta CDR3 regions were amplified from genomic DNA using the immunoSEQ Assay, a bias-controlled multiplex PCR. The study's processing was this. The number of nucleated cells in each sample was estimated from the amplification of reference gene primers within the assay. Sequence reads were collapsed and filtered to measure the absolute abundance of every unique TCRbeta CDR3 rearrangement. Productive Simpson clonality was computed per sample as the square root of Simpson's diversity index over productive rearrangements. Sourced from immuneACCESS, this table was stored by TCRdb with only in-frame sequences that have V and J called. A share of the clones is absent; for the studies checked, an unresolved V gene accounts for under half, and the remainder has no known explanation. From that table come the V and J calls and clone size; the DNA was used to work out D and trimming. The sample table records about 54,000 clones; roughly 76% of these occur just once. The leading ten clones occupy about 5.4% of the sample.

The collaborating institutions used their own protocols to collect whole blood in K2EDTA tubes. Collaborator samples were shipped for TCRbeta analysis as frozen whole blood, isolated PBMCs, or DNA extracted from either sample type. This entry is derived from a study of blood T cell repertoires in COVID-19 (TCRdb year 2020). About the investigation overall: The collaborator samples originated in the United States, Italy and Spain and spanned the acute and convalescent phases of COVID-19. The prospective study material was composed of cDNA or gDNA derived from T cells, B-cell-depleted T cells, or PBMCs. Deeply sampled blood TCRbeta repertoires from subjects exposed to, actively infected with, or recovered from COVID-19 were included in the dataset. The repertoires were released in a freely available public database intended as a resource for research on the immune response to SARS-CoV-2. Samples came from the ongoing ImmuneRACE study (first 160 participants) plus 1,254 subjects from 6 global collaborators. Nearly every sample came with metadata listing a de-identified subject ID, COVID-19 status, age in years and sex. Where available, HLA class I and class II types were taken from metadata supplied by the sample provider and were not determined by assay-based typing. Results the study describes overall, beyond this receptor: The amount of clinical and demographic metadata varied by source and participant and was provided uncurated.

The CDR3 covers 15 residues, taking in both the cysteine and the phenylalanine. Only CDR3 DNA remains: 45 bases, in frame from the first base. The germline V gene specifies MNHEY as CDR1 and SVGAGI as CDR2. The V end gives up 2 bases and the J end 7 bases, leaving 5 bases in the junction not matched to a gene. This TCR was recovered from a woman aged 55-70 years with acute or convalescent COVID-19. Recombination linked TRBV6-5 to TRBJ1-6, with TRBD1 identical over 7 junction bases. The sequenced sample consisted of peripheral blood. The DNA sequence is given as TGTGCCAGCAGTTACGATGGGACAGCCAATTCACCCCTCCACTTT. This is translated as CASSYDGTANSPLHF.